This TCR beta chain was profiled in a study of human T cells and chemical hapten exposure. The time point: pre-sensitization, week 0. Treatment denoted: therapeutic diphenylcyclopropenone sensitization with weekly scalp DPC. Between the trimmed V and J ends, which lost 0 bases and 1 base, there was a span of 12 bases. The CDR3 is 16 amino acids. The V gene's germline CDR1 is SGDLS and CDR2 YYNGEE. This clonotype was seen a few times. MiXCR was run by TCRdb on the RACE reads, yielding one entry per CDR3 protein. The data show around 120,000 distinct CDR3 sequences, about 14% seen once. The receptor was isolated from a woman between 18 and 29 years old with alopecia areata. Some clones in this sample may be carry-over from other donors' samples. The chain combines TRBV9 with TRBJ2-3; D unclear. Material: whole blood, obtained in connection with sensitization to the hapten diphenylcyclopropenone (DPC). CDR3 in DNA: TGTGCCAGCAGCGTAGCCCCCTCGAGGCGCACAGATACGCAGTATTTT. Translation: CASSVAPSRRTDTQYF.